These 31 T cell receptor beta chains were all obtained from the same sample, sequenced in a study of CD8 T cells in Susac syndrome. With random hexamers, 0.5 to 1 ug RNA was reverse transcribed. From the immunoSEQ multiplex PCR reads, TCRdb called clonotypes with MiXCR, one entry per CDR3 protein. The table records 180,000 or so distinct CDR3 sequences, around 94% of them present only once. The source material was CD4+ T cells from PBMCs. All receptors come from a human donor in good health.

The chain links TRBV7-2 to TRBJ2-5; D is perhaps TRBD1 (6 bases). Between the trimmed V and J ends, which lost 4 bases and 1 base, there was a span of 22 bases. The CDR3 loop spans 18 amino acids. Germline V gene lookup returns CDR1 SGHTA and CDR2 FQGNSA. CDR3 DNA sequence: TGTGCCAGCAGCTCCCGTCTCGGGACACAAAACGTCCAAGAGACCCAGTACTTC. It codes for CASSSRLGTQNVQETQYF.

V is TRBV6-5 and J is TRBJ2-5, with 12 bases matching TRBD2. With V trimmed by 4 bases and J by 5 bases, 5 bases remained unmatched. CDR1 is MNHEY and CDR2 is SVGAGI in the germline V gene. The CDR3 has 15 residues. The CDR3 DNA sequence: TGTGCCAGCAGTTCTAGCGGGGGGGCCTCGGAGACCCAGTACTTC. It translates to CASSSSGGASETQYF.

The V call is TRBV20-1, the J call TRBJ1-2; D uncertain. The CDR3 totals 11 residues. Germline V CDR1 and CDR2: DFQATT, SNEGSKA (reference sequence). The CDR3 here is CTAGWNYGYTF. The CDR3 DNA is TGCACCGCGGGGTGGAACTATGGCTACACCTTC.

CDR3 sequence reads: CSVSGRGGEAFF. In DNA, the CDR3 is TGCAGCGTCAGCGGTCGTGGGGGTGAAGCTTTCTTT. V usage is TRBV29-1 and J usage is TRBJ1-1, with D perhaps TRBD1 (5 bases). Germline CDR1 and CDR2: SQVTM and ANQGSEA. Trimming removed 6 bases from V and 7 bases from J, with 15 bases in between. The CDR3 contains 12 residues.

This chain links TRBV30 with TRBJ1-2, with 8 bases matching TRBD1. Germline CDR1 reads GTSNPN; CDR2 reads SVGIG (reference sequence). The CDR3 loop spans 13 amino acids. With V trimmed by 2 bases and J by 6 bases, 5 bases remained unmatched. The CDR3 loop reads CAWSWQGANGYTF. CDR3 in DNA: TGTGCCTGGAGTTGGCAGGGGGCGAATGGCTACACCTTC.

The rearrangement links TRBV20-1 to TRBJ2-3; TRBD1 or TRBD2 may be the D gene (5 bases each). CDR1 is DFQATT and CDR2 is SNEGSKA in the germline V gene (reference sequence). CDR3 size: 13 residues. V was shortened by 6 bases and J by 4 bases, with 14 bases between the two germline ends. The CDR3 region is CSAPGPGPDTQYF. CDR3 nucleotides: TGCAGTGCCCCTGGTCCGGGGCCAGATACGCAGTATTTT.

J is TRBJ1-2 and V is TRBV3-1; D is uncertain. CDR1 is LGHDT and CDR2 is YNNKEL in the germline V gene (reference sequence). V lost 1 base and J lost 2, with 8 bases in between. The CDR3 totals 14 residues. DNA for the CDR3: TGTGCCAGCAGCCAAGTTGCGGGAAACTATGGCTACACCTTC. Its protein is CASSQVAGNYGYTF.

This sequence joins TRBV29-1 and TRBJ1-2, with D tentatively TRBD1 (6 bases). Germline V gene lookup returns CDR1 SQVTM and CDR2 ANQGSEA. The ends were cut back, 3 bases at V and 5 bases at J, with 16 bases in the middle. This CDR3 has 14 residues. For the CDR3, the DNA is TGCAGCGTTGACAGGGTGGAAGGGGGGTATGGCTACACCTTC. It encodes CSVDRVEGGYGYTF.

The CDR3 nucleotides read TGTGCCAGCAGTCCTCTCACTAGCGGGGCCTACAATGAGCAGTTCTTC. This translates into CASSPLTSGAYNEQFF. This sequence joins TRBV2 and TRBJ2-1; TRBD2 matches 10 bases. The CDR3 length is 16 residues. With 5 bases clipped from V and 2 bases from J, the junction kept 6 bases outside the gene matches. From germline, CDR1 is SNHLY and CDR2 FYNNEI.

Only one count was recorded for this clonotype. The genes are TRBV14 and TRBJ1-2; a possible D gene is TRBD1 (5 bases). CDR3 length equals 12 residues. Germline loops: CDR1 SGHDN, CDR2 FVKESK. V lost 1 base to trimming and J lost 9 bases, with 9 bases between them. CDR3: CASSQARQSYTF. The CDR3 coding sequence is TGTGCCAGCAGCCAAGCCCGACAGAGCTACACCTTC.

The genes are TRBV5-4 and TRBJ2-7; D is ambiguous. This CDR3 has 15 amino acids. In germline, CDR1 is SGHNT, CDR2 YYREEE (reference sequence). The ends were cut back, 3 bases at V and 1 base at J, with 14 bases in the middle. CDR3 nucleotides: TGTGCCAGCAGCTCCCAGGCCCCGCTTTCCTACGAGCAGTACTTC. Protein product: CASSSQAPLSYEQYF.

The chain has TRBV19 and TRBJ1-5, with no clear D. V lost 4 bases and J 0 bases, leaving 7 bases between the germline ends. CDR1 and CDR2 from the germline V gene are LNHDA and SQIVND (reference sequence). The CDR3 spans 14 residues. The chain's CDR3 is CASSKQDSNQPQHF. CDR3 DNA sequence: TGTGCCAGTAGTAAGCAGGATAGCAATCAGCCCCAGCATTTT.

This clonotype was detected once. V usage is TRBV5-6 and J usage is TRBJ2-3; TRBD2 aligns across 7 bases. Germline trimming cut 4 bases from V and 2 bases from J; bases unmatched to any gene: 7. Germline CDR1 reads SGHDT; CDR2 reads YYEEEE. This CDR3 contains 15 residues. CDR3: CASSRERGVTDTQYF. CDR3 DNA: TGTGCCAGCAGCCGAGAGCGGGGAGTCACAGATACGCAGTATTTT.

This chain joins TRBV29-1 and TRBJ1-1; D is perhaps TRBD1 (5 bases). The germline V gene has CDR1 SQVTM and CDR2 ANQGSEA. The V and J ends lost 4 bases and 3 bases respectively, with 15 bases between them. The CDR3 sequence is 14 residues long. The CDR3, as DNA: TGCAGCGTTGTATCAGGGCAGAGGGACACTGAAGCTTTCTTT. It codes for CSVVSGQRDTEAFF.

The chain's CDR3 is CASSYGAGVDVEQFF. The CDR3 nucleotides read TGTGCCAGCAGTTACGGAGCAGGGGTTGACGTTGAGCAGTTCTTC. The V gene is TRBV6-5, the J gene TRBJ2-1; TRBD1 might be the D (6 bases). The CDR3 is 15 amino acids. CDR1 is MNHEY and CDR2 is SVGAGI in the germline V gene. Trimming pared 2 bases from V and 9 bases from J, leaving 17 bases between.

The rearrangement links TRBV29-1 to TRBJ2-5; 8 bases align to TRBD1. The germline V gene has CDR1 SQVTM and CDR2 ANQGSEA. J was trimmed by 5 bases and V by 4 bases; bases with no gene match: 6. This CDR3 comprises 13 residues. Here the CDR3 DNA reads TGCAGCGTTGCACAGGGGGTAGGGGAGACCCAGTACTTC. This gives the protein CSVAQGVGETQYF.

The chain has TRBV15 and TRBJ2-2, with D possibly called TRBD1 or TRBD2 (6 bases each). This CDR3 comprises 14 residues. The germline V and J ends were trimmed by 3 bases and 5 bases, with 10 bases remaining between them. Germline V gene data show CDR1 as LNHNV and CDR2 as YYDKDF (reference sequence). CDR3 residues: CATSRGGTTGELFF. CDR3 nucleotide sequence: TGTGCCACCAGCAGGGGCGGGACAACCGGGGAGCTGTTTTTT.

Only one count was recorded for this clonotype. V gene TRBV20-1 combines with J gene TRBJ1-1, with D tentatively TRBD1 (5 bases). V was clipped by 1 base and J by 7 bases, with 10 bases between them. The CDR3 runs 12 residues. The germline V gene encodes CDR1 DFQATT and CDR2 SNEGSKA (reference sequence). The CDR3 is CSARAPQGEAFF. The CDR3 region has the DNA TGCAGTGCTAGAGCCCCCCAGGGTGAAGCTTTCTTT.

This rearrangement joins TRBV29-1 to TRBJ2-1; either TRBD1 or TRBD2 may supply D (6 bases each). Germline loops: CDR1 SQVTM, CDR2 ANQGSEA. The CDR3 sequence is 14 residues long. V was clipped by 3 bases and J by 4 bases, with 13 bases between them. This CDR3 is CSVDTGAHYNEQFF. In DNA, the CDR3 is TGCAGCGTTGACACGGGGGCCCATTACAATGAGCAGTTCTTC.

This clonotype was seen a single time. V usage is TRBV20-1 and J usage is TRBJ2-5; D may be TRBD2 (6 bases). V lost 8 bases and J lost 4, with 20 bases in between. The germline V gene encodes CDR1 DFQATT and CDR2 SNEGSKA (reference sequence). This CDR3 has 14 amino acids. The CDR3 region has the DNA TGCAGTACAACGGGCCAGCTAGCGACAGAGACCCAGTACTTC. Translation gives CSTTGQLATETQYF.

The rearrangement joins TRBV6-1 to TRBJ2-7; the match to TRBD2 covers 15 bases. The ends lost 10 bases at V and 5 bases at J; junction bases unmatched: 3. The germline V gene has CDR1 MNHNS and CDR2 SASEGT. This CDR3 is built from 13 residues. For the CDR3, the DNA is TGTGCCACAGGGACTAGCGGGGGGAACGAGCAGTACTTC. Protein sequence: CATGTSGGNEQYF.

This rearrangement joins TRBV6-6 to TRBJ1-4, with D hard to call. V shed 5 bases and J shed 6 bases, with 16 bases lying between them. CDR1 MNHNY and CDR2 SVGAGI come from the germline V gene (reference sequence). CDR3 length: 15 amino acids. In DNA form, the CDR3 reads TGTGCCAGCAGTCACAACATCGTCGTGGATGAAAAACTGTTTTTT. Amino acid sequence: CASSHNIVVDEKLFF.

The CDR3 nucleotides read TGCGCCAGCAGCTTGGGGGGGCAGTCTGAAGCTTTCTTT. The encoded protein is CASSLGGQSEAFF. This chain connects TRBV5-1 to TRBJ1-1; perhaps TRBD1 as D (6 bases). With 0 bases removed from V and 6 bases from J, the gap between germline ends came to 9 bases. The germline gives CDR1 SGHRS, CDR2 YFSETQ. This CDR3 is built from 13 residues.

The chain is built from TRBV7-9 and TRBJ2-7; D is tentatively TRBD1 or TRBD2 (6 bases each). The CDR3 is 15 amino acids. Germline lookup yields CDR1 SEHNR and CDR2 FQNEAQ (reference sequence). V lost 7 bases and J lost 0, with 16 bases in between. For the CDR3, the DNA is TGTGCCAGCACCCAAACCGGGGGCGGCTCCTACGAGCAGTACTTC. This sequence encodes CASTQTGGGSYEQYF.

V is TRBV5-6 and J is TRBJ2-6, with a possible D match to TRBD2 (5 bases). Germline CDR1 SGHDT, CDR2 YYEEEE. The germline V and J ends were trimmed by 0 bases and 0 bases, with 10 bases remaining between them. This CDR3 spans 17 amino acids. CDR3 in DNA: TGTGCCAGCAGCTTGGGGGCCGGAGGCTCTGGGGCCAACGTCCTGACTTTC. It translates to CASSLGAGGSGANVLTF.

The chain links TRBV9 to TRBJ2-5; maybe TRBD1 (6 bases). The germline V gene has CDR1 SGDLS and CDR2 YYNGEE. CDR3 length equals 15 residues. Trimming took 0 bases from V and 4 from J, leaving 13 bases between them. This chain's CDR3 is CASSVATGRRETQYF. The CDR3 coding sequence is TGTGCCAGCAGCGTAGCTACAGGGCGGCGAGAGACCCAGTACTTC.

DNA for the CDR3: TGCAGCGTGAACAGGGCTATGAACACTGAAGCTTTCTTT. This gives the protein CSVNRAMNTEAFF. V is TRBV29-1 and J is TRBJ1-1; TRBD1 might be the D (6 bases). This CDR3 comprises 13 residues. V lost 6 bases and J lost 0, with 11 bases in between. CDR1 is SQVTM and CDR2 is ANQGSEA in the germline V gene.

This sequence joins TRBV21-1 and TRBJ1-2; no check of the table's D call, TRBD1, against the DNA was made. TRBV21-1 represents a pseudogene. The CDR3 has 14 residues. CDR3 nucleotide sequence: TGTGCCAGCAGAAGGGACAGGCTGAGCTATGGCTACACCTTC. Amino acid sequence: CASRRDRLSYGYTF.

The chain is built from TRBV3-1 and TRBJ2-7; TRBD2 aligns across 12 bases. CDR3 length equals 15 residues. V lost 3 bases, J lost 5 bases, and 5 bases stayed unmatched. The germline CDR1 and CDR2 sequences are LGHDT and YNNKEL (reference sequence). The CDR3 nucleotides are TGTGCCAGCAGCCAGGAGGGACTAGCGGGCCACGAGCAGTACTTC. As protein: CASSQEGLAGHEQYF.

The rearrangement links TRBV12-3 or TRBV12-4 to TRBJ1-5; a possible D gene is TRBD1 (5 bases). V was cut by 2 bases and J by 11 bases, with 16 bases left in between. This CDR3 is built from 14 residues. CDR3 nucleotides: TGTGCCAGCAGTTTAAAGGTCAGGGAGATGGCCCAGCATTTT. Translation gives CASSLKVREMAQHF.

The chain uses TRBV12-3 or TRBV12-4 and TRBJ2-7; tentative D call: TRBD2 (5 bases). There are 13 residues in the CDR3. Trimming took off 8 bases at V and 2 bases at J, with 13 bases between the two ends. The CDR3 loop reads CASRIGEAYEQYF. CDR3 nucleotides: TGTGCCAGCCGGATCGGGGAAGCCTACGAGCAGTACTTC.